The clone carrying this T cell receptor (beta chain) was detected ten times or more. These data originate in a study of T cells after yellow fever vaccination. The wider study: Separation of EM, EMRA, CM and Tscm memory subsets by sorting relied on CD3, CD45RA, CCR7 and CD95.

Notes on the study in general: At day 0, almost all vaccine-responding clonotypes escaped detection in the sorted memory subsets. The study noted that FACS-sorted repertoires could contain abundant clonotypes contaminating from the bulk population.

V was trimmed by 6 bases and J by 2 bases, leaving 7 bases between them. The CDR3 is made up of 12 amino acids. Making TCR cDNA involved 5'RACE template switching, which added UMIs and a universal primer site. TCRdb ran MiXCR on the 5' RACE reads and lists one entry per CDR3 protein. The sample lists about 26,000 distinct CDR3 sequences; 5% to 6% were seen once. Sequenced material: PBMCs, either bulk or a sorted T-cell subset (CD4+, CD8+, memory, or dextramer-sorted; not recorded which), taken 15 days after the yellow fever booster vaccination. The chain links TRBV12-3 or TRBV12-4 to TRBJ1-1; D gene uncertain. This TCR was sampled from a man aged 30 to 45 who received the YFV17D yellow fever vaccine. CDR3 protein: CASRKLNTEAFF. The CDR3 DNA reads as TGTGCCAGCAGGAAGTTAAACACTGAAGCTTTCTTT.